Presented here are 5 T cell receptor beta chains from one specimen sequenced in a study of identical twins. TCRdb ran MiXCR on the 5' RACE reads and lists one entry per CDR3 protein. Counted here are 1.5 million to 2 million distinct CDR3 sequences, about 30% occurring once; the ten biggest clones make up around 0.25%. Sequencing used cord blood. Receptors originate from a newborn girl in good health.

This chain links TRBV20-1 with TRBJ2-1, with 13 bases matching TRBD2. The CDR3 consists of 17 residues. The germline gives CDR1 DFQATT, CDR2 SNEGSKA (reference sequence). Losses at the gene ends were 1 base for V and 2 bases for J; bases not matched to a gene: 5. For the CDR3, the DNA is TGCAGTGCTAGAGGGACTAGCGGGAGCAGGGCCTACAATGAGCAGTTCTTC. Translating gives CSARGTSGSRAYNEQFF.

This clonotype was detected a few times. The CDR3 here is CASSSYRVGTEAFF. The CDR3 nucleotides are TGTGCCAGCAGCTCCTACAGGGTTGGCACTGAAGCTTTCTTT. The chain is built from TRBV7-2 and TRBJ1-1, with D maybe TRBD1 (6 bases). Germline CDR1 and CDR2: SGHTA and FQGNSA. The CDR3 contains 14 residues. V dropped 4 bases and J dropped 4 bases, with 13 bases sitting between them.

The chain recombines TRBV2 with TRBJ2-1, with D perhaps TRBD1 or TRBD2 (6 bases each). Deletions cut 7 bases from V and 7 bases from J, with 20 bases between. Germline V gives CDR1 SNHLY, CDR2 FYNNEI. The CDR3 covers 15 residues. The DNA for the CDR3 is TGTGCCAGCACCGACGGACCGGGGGCTTGGAATGAGCAGTTCTTC. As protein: CASTDGPGAWNEQFF.

CDR3 coding DNA: TGTGCCAGCAGCTTGAAGAGGGCAGGGATGAGCAATCAGCCCCAGCATTTT. Protein product: CASSLKRAGMSNQPQHF. This chain connects TRBV5-5 to TRBJ1-5, with a tentative D call TRBD1 (5 bases). V dropped 1 base and J dropped 1 base, with 15 bases sitting between them. Germline V gives CDR1 SGHKS, CDR2 YYEKEE (reference sequence). This CDR3 has 17 amino acids.

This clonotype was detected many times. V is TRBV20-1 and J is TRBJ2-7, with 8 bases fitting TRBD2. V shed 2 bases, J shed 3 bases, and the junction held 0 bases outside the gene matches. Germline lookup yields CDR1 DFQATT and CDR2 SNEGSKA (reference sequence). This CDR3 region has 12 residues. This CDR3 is CSARLAGYEQYF. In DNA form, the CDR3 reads TGCAGTGCTAGACTAGCGGGCTACGAGCAGTACTTC.